The T cell receptor beta chain described here comes from a study of cytotoxic CD8 clonotypes in ibrutinib-treated CLL. T cells were sequenced at a targeted depth of 1 in 200,000 to 1 in 1 million. Generated by immunoSEQ multiplex PCR, the TCRdb table keeps only in-frame clones and is missing some. The table has about 27,000 clones, 55% to 75% seen once; the top ten hold about 53%. This clone was seen just once. As yet, its antigen is unknown. General study findings and limits: Public clonotypes were uncommon and contracted or stayed stable on treatment.

For TCR beta libraries, roughly 1.9 micrograms of genomic DNA were obtained from cryopreserved PBMCs. The J segment lost 0 bases and the V segment lost 4 bases, leaving 10 bases of the junction unmatched. There are 16 residues in the CDR3. From germline, CDR1 is SGHRS and CDR2 YFSETQ. This material consisted of PBMCs, taken after 24 months of ibrutinib treatment. The sequence derives from a human donor with chronic lymphocytic leukemia. The chain joins TRBV5-1 to TRBJ2-7; 7 bases are shared with TRBD1. The chain's CDR3 is CASSVQGRSSSYEQYF. The CDR3 region has the DNA TGCGCCAGCAGCGTACAGGGGCGTTCGAGCTCCTACGAGCAGTACTTC.